This T cell receptor beta chain was identified in a study of T-cell memory formation after mild COVID-19. This clonotype has more than one count but fewer than ten. TCRdb reanalysed the 5' RACE reads using MiXCR and keeps one entry per CDR3 protein. The repertoire consists of 350,000 or so distinct CDR3 sequences, with roughly 13% occurring once and the leading ten covering 20% to 25%. Germline V gene data show CDR1 as SGHNT and CDR2 as YYREEE (reference sequence). The V and J ends lost 3 bases and 6 bases, in that order; junction bases with no gene match: 3. The CDR3 contains 14 residues. Sequenced input: PBMCs or a T cell subset sorted from them (not recorded which). The sequence was collected from a man younger than 30 who had mild COVID-19 (a few samples of this study predate the infection). Cell type and time point are not known. The V gene is TRBV5-4, the J gene TRBJ1-6, with TRBD1 identical over 7 bases. CDR3 in amino acids: CASSSGTVNSPLHF. CDR3 DNA sequence: TGTGCCAGCAGCTCCGGGACAGTTAATTCACCCCTCCACTTT.